This record concerns one T cell receptor (beta chain) sequence. This sample is part of a study of shared clonotypes between healthy human individuals. Study overall: Per-donor plates numbered three CD4 naive, three CD4 memory, two CD8 naive and one CD8 memory.

Germline CDR1 reads SGHRS; CDR2 reads YFSETQ. Trimming shortened V by 4 bases and J by 1 base, and 9 bases separated the two germline ends. This CDR3 has 14 residues. The table came from immunoSEQ multiplex PCR; TCRdb's copy has only in-frame clones and leaves some out. In the table there are about 1.4 million clones, roughly 95% of which are singletons. This clonotype originated in a man aged 30 to 39 in good health. This chain links TRBV5-1 with TRBJ2-1, with D perhaps being TRBD1 or TRBD2 (5 bases each). Input material: naive CD4+ T cells sorted from blood. Subset described: CD45RA+ positively selected. CDR3 bases: TGCGCCAGCAGCGGGAGACAGTCCTACAATGAGCAGTTCTTC. Translating it yields CASSGRQSYNEQFF.